This T cell receptor (beta chain) was identified during a study of T cells after yellow fever vaccination. Study-wide background: Preparation of the low-cell-number fractions used SMART-Seq v4 Ultra Low Input.

TCRdb ran MiXCR on the 5' RACE reads and lists one entry per CDR3 protein. The sample lists 350,000 to 450,000 distinct CDR3 sequences, roughly a sixth occurring once. Findings of the study overall: The appearance of a small share of clonotypes in both CD4 and CD8 compartments was observed. Once the booster was given, most primary-vaccination clones reappeared, at about 95% for CD4 and around 90% for CD8. It was a weaker secondary response, yet one that peaked faster, at day 5 versus 15.

In germline, CDR1 is MNHEY, CDR2 SVGEGT. There are 12 residues in the CDR3. V dropped 2 bases and J dropped 5 bases, with 7 bases sitting between them. As concerns this clonotype: Its antigen is unknown.

This TCR was sampled from a man aged 18 to 30 who received the YFV17D yellow fever vaccine. The chain combines TRBV6-2 or TRBV6-3 with TRBJ2-7; D perhaps matches TRBD2 (5 bases). Sample: PBMCs, taken before the yellow fever booster vaccination. CDR3 residues: CASSYRGNEQYV. The CDR3 bases are TGTGCCAGCAGTTACCGAGGGAACGAGCAGTACGTC.